Listed below are T cell receptor beta chains from one sample, sequenced in a study of T cells in Graves' hyperthyroidism and ophthalmopathy. TCRdb reprocessed the multiplex PCR reads with MiXCR, giving one entry per CDR3 protein. The sample has fewer than 550,000 distinct CDR3 sequences, 15% to 19% seen once. Sequencing was done on a sample of blood. The receptor set was obtained from a woman between 18 and 29 years old with Graves' hyperthyroidism. The CDR3 runs from the conserved cysteine through the conserved F or W. A D gene is named only where the DNA matches it firmly. Clone size is stated in some rows and not others, as once, few, many or a class when expanded.

17,TRBV2,TRBJ2-1,TRBD2,many,TGTGCCAGCAGAGGACCGGGGACTAGCGGCTCCTACAATGAGCAGTTCTTC,CASRGPGTSGSYNEQFF
15,TRBV7-9,TRBJ1-1,NA,many,TGTGCCAGCAGCTTATTAGGGACCCGCGACACTGAAGCTTTCTTT,CASSLLGTRDTEAFF
12,TRBV28,TRBJ1-5,NA,many,TGTGCCAGCCTTGAGGCAGATCAGCCCCAGCATTTT,CASLEADQPQHF
13,TRBV10-3,TRBJ2-5,NA,many,TGTGCCACCTCCGGTCGAGGGAAAGAGACCCAGTACTTC,CATSGRGKETQYF
18,TRBV30,TRBJ2-2,TRBD1,many,TGTGCCTGTCGAAGCGCCAGGGGGAAGAGGCCTAGGGACGGGGAGCTGTTTTTT,CACRSARGKRPRDGELFF
14,TRBV13,TRBJ2-5,NA,NA,TGTGCCAGCAGCGTAGGGGGGGGGCGAGAGACCCAGTACTTC,CASSVGGGRETQYF
14,TRBV4-2,TRBJ2-7,NA,NA,TGTGCCAGCAGCCCCGGGGCCCTACCCGACGAGCAGTACTTC,CASSPGALPDEQYF
13,TRBV20-1,TRBJ2-5,NA,NA,TGCAGTGCTATACAGGGAGGGCAAGAGACCCAGTACTTC,CSAIQGGQETQYF
18,TRBV7-9,TRBJ2-7,TRBD1,few,TGTGCCAGCAGCTTAAGAACAGAGACAGGGGGCGGGACCTACGAGCAGTACTTC,CASSLRTETGGGTYEQYF
13,TRBV7-3,TRBJ2-2,TRBD2,many,TGTGCCAGCAGCCCCCGGGGGGCCGGGGAGCTGTTTTTT,CASSPRGAGELFF
15,TRBV3-1,TRBJ1-2,NA,many,TGTGCCAGCAGCTTTAAGAACAGGGCCAACTATGGCTACACCTTC,CASSFKNRANYGYTF
14,TRBV7-3,TRBJ1-1,TRBD1,few,TGTGCCAGCAGCTTCCAGGGGGATGACACTGAAGCTTTCTTT,CASSFQGDDTEAFF
17,TRBV19,TRBJ1-2,TRBD1,many,TGTGCCAGTAGTACACCAAGGGACAGAGCCGCTAACTATGGCTACACCTTC,CASSTPRDRAANYGYTF
16,TRBV28,TRBJ1-6,NA,many,TGTGCCAGCAGGGTGACCGGGACGGATTATAATTCACCCCTCCACTTT,CASRVTGTDYNSPLHF
15,TRBV3-1,TRBJ2-3,NA,many,TGTGCCAGCAGCCAAGTGGGCTACAATCCAGATACGCAGTATTTT,CASSQVGYNPDTQYF
16,TRBV6-1,TRBJ2-7,NA,many,TGTGCCAGCAGTGAAGCGATACAGGGCCACTCCTACGAGCAGTACTTC,CASSEAIQGHSYEQYF
13,TRBV5-1,TRBJ1-2,TRBD1,many,TGCGCCAGCAGCATCGGACAGGGGGATGGCTACACCTTC,CASSIGQGDGYTF
13,TRBV2,TRBJ1-4,TRBD1,many,TGTGCCAGCAGTCGACAGGGTATAGAAAAACTGTTTTTT,CASSRQGIEKLFF
16,TRBV20-1,TRBJ2-3,NA,few,TGCAGTGCTAGATCTGTTCCGGGGAGCAGCACAGATACGCAGTATTTT,CSARSVPGSSTDTQYF
13,TRBV27,TRBJ2-7,NA,NA,TGTGCCAGCAGTTTATCAGGGGGGCGGGAGCAGTACTTC,CASSLSGGREQYF
15,TRBV30,TRBJ2-7,NA,NA,TGTGCCTGGTCGGGAGACGGGACAAGTGCCTACGAGCAGTACTTC,CAWSGDGTSAYEQYF
14,TRBV19,TRBJ2-5,NA,few,TGTGCCAGTACTCCAGGGGGGACCCAAGAGACCCAGTACTTC,CASTPGGTQETQYF
13,TRBV6-2/TRBV6-3,TRBJ1-2,TRBD1,NA,TGTGCCAGCAGTTACGGGGAAGGGGGCGGCTACACCTTC,CASSYGEGGGYTF
17,TRBV12-3/TRBV12-4,TRBJ2-5,TRBD1,few,TGTGCCAGCAGTTTAGGCCGGGACAGGGAATTGGAAGAGACCCAGTACTTC,CASSLGRDRELEETQYF
13,TRBV3-1,TRBJ1-2,NA,many,TGTGCCAGTCAAGGGGGGGGCATCTATGGCTACACCTTC,CASQGGGIYGYTF
16,TRBV5-5,TRBJ1-4,NA,many,TGTGCCAGCAGCTTACTCGGGGGGGAATCTGGTGAAAAACTGTTTTTT,CASSLLGGESGEKLFF
15,TRBV7-3,TRBJ1-4,NA,few,TGTGCCAGCAGCCCAAACGGGGCAGCGAATGAAAAACTGTTTTTT,CASSPNGAANEKLFF
15,TRBV7-6,TRBJ1-2,NA,many,TGTGCCAGCAGCGCACAGCGGGCCAGCCTAGATGGCTACACCTTC,CASSAQRASLDGYTF
12,TRBV30,TRBJ1-5,NA,NA,TGTGCCTGGAATTTTAACAATCAGCCCCAGCATTTT,CAWNFNNQPQHF
13,TRBV11-3,TRBJ1-1,NA,many,TGTGCCAGCAGCTGGGCAGGGGACGTTGAAGCTTTCTTT,CASSWAGDVEAFF
14,TRBV19,TRBJ1-2,TRBD1,few,TGTGCCAGTAGTCCTCAGGGGGCCCAGCGGGGCCACACCTTC,CASSPQGAQRGHTF